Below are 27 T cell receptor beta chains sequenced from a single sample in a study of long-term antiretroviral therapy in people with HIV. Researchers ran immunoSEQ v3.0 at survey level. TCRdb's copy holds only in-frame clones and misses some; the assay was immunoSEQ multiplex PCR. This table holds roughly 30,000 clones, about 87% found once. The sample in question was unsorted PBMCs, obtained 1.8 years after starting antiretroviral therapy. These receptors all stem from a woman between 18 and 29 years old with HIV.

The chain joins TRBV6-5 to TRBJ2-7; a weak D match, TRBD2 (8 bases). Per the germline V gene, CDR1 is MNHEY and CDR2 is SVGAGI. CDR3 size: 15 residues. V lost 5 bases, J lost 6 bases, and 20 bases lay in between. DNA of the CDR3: TGTGCCAGCAGTCCTACAGGGGCTGCGGGGGGCGAGCAGTACTTC. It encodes CASSPTGAAGGEQYF.

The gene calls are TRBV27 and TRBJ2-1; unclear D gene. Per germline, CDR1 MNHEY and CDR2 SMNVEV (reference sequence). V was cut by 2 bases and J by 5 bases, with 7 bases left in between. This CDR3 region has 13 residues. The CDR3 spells CASSLMGNNEQFF. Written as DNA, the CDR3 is TGTGCCAGCAGTTTAATGGGTAACAATGAGCAGTTCTTC.

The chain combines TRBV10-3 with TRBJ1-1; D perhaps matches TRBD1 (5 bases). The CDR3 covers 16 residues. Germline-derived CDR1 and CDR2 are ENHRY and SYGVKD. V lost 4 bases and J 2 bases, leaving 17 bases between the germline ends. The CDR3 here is CAISGTLGESNTEAFF. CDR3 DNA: TGTGCCATCAGTGGAACCCTGGGGGAGTCCAACACTGAAGCTTTCTTT.

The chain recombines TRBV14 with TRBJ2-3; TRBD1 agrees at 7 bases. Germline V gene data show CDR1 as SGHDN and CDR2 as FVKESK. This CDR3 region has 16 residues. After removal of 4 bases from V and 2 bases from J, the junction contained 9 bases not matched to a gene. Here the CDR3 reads CASSPRGQSYTDTQYF. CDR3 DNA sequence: TGTGCCAGCAGCCCTAGGGGACAGAGCTACACAGATACGCAGTATTTT.

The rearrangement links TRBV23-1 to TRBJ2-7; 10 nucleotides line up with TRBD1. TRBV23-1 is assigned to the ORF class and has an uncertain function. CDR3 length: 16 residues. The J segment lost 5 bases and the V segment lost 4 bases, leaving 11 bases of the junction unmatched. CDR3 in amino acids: CASSLHRDRGDDEQYF. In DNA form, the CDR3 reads TGCGCCAGCAGTCTCCACCGGGACAGGGGCGACGACGAGCAGTACTTC.

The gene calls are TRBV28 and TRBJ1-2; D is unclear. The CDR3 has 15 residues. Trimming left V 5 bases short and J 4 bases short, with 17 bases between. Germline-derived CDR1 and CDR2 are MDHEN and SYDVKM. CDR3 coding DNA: TGTGCCAGCAGTAATTACAGACGAAAGACCTATGGCTACACCTTC. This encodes CASSNYRRKTYGYTF.

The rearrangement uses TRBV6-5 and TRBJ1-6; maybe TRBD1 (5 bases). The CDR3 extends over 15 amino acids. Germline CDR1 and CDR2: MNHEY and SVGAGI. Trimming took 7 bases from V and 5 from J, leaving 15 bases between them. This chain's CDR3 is CASIVTAGDNSPLHF. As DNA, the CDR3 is TGTGCCAGCATCGTGACAGCCGGGGATAATTCACCCCTCCACTTT.

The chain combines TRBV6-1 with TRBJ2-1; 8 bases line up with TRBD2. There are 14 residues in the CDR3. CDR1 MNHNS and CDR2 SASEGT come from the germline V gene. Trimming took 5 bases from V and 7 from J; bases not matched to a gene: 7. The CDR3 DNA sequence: TGTGCCAGCAGTAGCGGGAGTATCAGAAATGAGCAGTTCTTC. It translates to CASSSGSIRNEQFF.

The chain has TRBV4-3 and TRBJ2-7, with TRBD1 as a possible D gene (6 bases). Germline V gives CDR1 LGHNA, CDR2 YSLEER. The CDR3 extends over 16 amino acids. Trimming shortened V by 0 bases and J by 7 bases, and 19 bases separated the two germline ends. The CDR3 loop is CASSQDSGGYLSEQYF. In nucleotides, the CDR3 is TGCGCCAGCAGCCAAGATTCTGGGGGCTACCTCTCAGAGCAGTACTTC.

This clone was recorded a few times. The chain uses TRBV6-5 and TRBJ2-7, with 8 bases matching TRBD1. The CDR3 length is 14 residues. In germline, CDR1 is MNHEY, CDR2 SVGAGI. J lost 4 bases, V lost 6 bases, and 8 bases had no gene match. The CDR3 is CASRAPRGPYEQYF. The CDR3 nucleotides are TGTGCCAGCAGGGCCCCCAGGGGGCCTTACGAGCAGTACTTC.

CDR3 DNA sequence: TGCGCCAGCAGCTTGACTTTGCTTAGCGGGAGGCCCTACAATGAGCAGTTCTTC. Translated, it gives CASSLTLLSGRPYNEQFF. The genes are TRBV5-1 and TRBJ2-1, with 10 bases lining up with TRBD2. V dropped 1 base and J dropped 2; count of bases not matched to a gene: 9. The germline V gene has CDR1 SGHRS and CDR2 YFSETQ. The CDR3 is 18 amino acids. The entire variable domain, with the rest obtained from reference TRBV5-1 and TRBJ2-1, is as follows: KAGVTQTPRYLIKTRGQQVTLSCSPISGHRSVSWYQQTPGQGLQFLFEYFSETQRNKGNFPGRFSGRQFSNSRSEMNVSTLELGDSALYLCASSLTLLSGRPYNEQFFGPGTRLTVL.

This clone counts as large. The CDR3 nucleotides are TGTGCCAGCAGCACCCCACTAGCGGTATCTGGGGCCAACGTCCTGACTTTC. Translation: CASSTPLAVSGANVLTF. The chain employs TRBV9 and TRBJ2-6, with TRBD2 matching 8 bases. The V segment lost 4 bases and the J segment 1 base; nucleotides outside the gene matches: 7. Germline lookup yields CDR1 SGDLS and CDR2 YYNGEE. There are 17 residues in the CDR3.

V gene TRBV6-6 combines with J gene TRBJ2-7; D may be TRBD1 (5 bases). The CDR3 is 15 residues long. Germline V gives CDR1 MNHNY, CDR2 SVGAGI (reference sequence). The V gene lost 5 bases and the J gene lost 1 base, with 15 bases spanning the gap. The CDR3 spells CASSRSGIPSYEQYF. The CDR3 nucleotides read TGTGCCAGCAGTAGATCAGGGATTCCGTCCTACGAGCAGTACTTC.

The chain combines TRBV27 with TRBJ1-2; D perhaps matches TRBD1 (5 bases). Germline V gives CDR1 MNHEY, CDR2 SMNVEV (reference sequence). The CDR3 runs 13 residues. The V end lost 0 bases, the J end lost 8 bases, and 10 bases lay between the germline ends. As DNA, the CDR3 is TGTGCCAGCAGTTTATCCCAGGGCAGGGGCTACACCTTC. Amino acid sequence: CASSLSQGRGYTF.

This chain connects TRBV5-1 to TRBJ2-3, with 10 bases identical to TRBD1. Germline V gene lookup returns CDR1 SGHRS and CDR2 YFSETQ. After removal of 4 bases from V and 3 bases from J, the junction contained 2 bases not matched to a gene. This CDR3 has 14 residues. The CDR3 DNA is TGCGCCAGCAGCCGGACAGGGGGGACAGATACGCAGTATTTT. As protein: CASSRTGGTDTQYF.

The CDR3 loop reads CASSLGGRGYEQYF. The CDR3 DNA reads as TGTGCCAGCAGCTTAGGCGGGAGAGGCTACGAGCAGTACTTC. The rearrangement joins TRBV7-2 to TRBJ2-7; TRBD2 aligns across 7 bases. Trimming took 1 base from V and 3 from J; bases not matched to a gene: 3. The germline CDR1 and CDR2 sequences are SGHTA and FQGNSA. CDR3 size: 14 residues.

CDR3 nucleotides: TGTGCCAGTAGTCCTCGGGAGGGCCTGGTCGGGGAGCTGTTTTTT. This encodes CASSPREGLVGELFF. This chain uses TRBV19 with TRBJ2-2; 8 bases agree with TRBD2. The V gene end was trimmed by 5 bases and the J gene end by 7 bases; junction bases not matched to a gene: 9. This CDR3 is built from 15 residues. Germline-derived CDR1 and CDR2 are LNHDA and SQIVND (reference sequence).

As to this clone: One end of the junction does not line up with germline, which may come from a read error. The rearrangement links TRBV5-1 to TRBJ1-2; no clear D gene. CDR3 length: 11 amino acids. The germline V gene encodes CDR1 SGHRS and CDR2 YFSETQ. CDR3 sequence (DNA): TGCGCCAGCAGCTTGAACGGTGACCCGGATTTC. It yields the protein CASSLNGDPDF.

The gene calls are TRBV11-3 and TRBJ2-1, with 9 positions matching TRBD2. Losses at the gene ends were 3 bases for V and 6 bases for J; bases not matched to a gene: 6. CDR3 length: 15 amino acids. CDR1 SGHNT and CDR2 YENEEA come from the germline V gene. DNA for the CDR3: TGTGCCAGCAGCTTGATAGCGGGAGTGGGCAATGAGCAGTTCTTC. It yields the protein CASSLIAGVGNEQFF.

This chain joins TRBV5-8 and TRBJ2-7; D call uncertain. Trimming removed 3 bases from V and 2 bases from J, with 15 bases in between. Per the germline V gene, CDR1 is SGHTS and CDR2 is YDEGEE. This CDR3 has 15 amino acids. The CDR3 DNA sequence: TGTGCCAGCAGCTCCCAGAAAGGCCCACCCTACGAGCAGTACTTC. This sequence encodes CASSSQKGPPYEQYF.

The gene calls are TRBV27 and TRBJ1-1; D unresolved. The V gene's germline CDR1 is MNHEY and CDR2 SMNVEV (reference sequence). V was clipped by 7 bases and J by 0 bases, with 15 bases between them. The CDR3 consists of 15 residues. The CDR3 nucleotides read TGTGCCAGCACCCAAGAGAGATTCATGAACACTGAAGCTTTCTTT. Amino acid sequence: CASTQERFMNTEAFF.

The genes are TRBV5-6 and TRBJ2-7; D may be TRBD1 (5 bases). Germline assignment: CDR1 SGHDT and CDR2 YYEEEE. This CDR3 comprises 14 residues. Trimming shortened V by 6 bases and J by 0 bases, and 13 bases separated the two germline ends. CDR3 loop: CASTQGFVSYEQYF. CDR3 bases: TGTGCCAGCACCCAGGGTTTTGTCTCCTACGAGCAGTACTTC.

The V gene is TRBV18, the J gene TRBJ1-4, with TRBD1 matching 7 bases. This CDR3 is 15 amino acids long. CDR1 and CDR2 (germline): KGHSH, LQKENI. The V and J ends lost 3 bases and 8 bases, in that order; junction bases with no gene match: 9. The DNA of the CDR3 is TGTGCCAGCTCACCCCTAGGAGGGGGCGTAGAAAAACTGTTTTTT. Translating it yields CASSPLGGGVEKLFF.

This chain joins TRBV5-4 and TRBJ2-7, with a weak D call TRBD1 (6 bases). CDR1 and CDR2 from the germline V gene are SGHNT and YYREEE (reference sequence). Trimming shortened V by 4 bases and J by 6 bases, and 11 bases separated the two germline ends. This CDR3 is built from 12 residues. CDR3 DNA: TGTGCCAGCAGCCAACAGGGCCGCGAGCAGTACTTC. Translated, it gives CASSQQGREQYF.

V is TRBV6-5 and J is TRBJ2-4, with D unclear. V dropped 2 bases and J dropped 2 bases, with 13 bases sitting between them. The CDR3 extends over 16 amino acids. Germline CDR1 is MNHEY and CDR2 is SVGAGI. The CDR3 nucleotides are TGTGCCAGCAGTTACAACCGAGTGGCCCCCAAAAACATTCAGTACTTC. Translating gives CASSYNRVAPKNIQYF.

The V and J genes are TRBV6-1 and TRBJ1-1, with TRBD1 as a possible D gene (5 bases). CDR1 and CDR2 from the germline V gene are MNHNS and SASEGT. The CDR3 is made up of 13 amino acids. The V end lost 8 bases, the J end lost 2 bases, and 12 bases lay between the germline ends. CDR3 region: CASRWGLNTEAFF. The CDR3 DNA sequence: TGTGCCAGCCGCTGGGGCCTTAACACTGAAGCTTTCTTT.

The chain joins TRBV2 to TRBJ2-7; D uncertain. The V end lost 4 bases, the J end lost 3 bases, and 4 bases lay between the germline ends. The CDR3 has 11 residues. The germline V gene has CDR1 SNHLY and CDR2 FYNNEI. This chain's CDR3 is CASSGGYEQYF. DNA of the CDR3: TGTGCCAGCAGTGGGGGCTACGAGCAGTACTTC.